One sample yielded the 12 T cell receptor beta chains listed below, sequenced in a study of molecular identifiers for immune sequencing clone quantification. MiXCR was run by TCRdb on the PCR reads, yielding one entry per CDR3 protein. The sample includes some 320,000 distinct CDR3 sequences, about 21% of them seen just once. Sequenced: naive CD8+ T cells from blood, with Jurkat cell RNA spiked in. Subset reported: FACS-sorted CD8+CD4-CCR7+CD45RA+ naive T cells. The receptor set was obtained from a human donor in good health. Some libraries in this study had Jurkat cell RNA spiked in.

The genes are TRBV12-5 and TRBJ2-7; TRBD2 might be the D (5 bases). The CDR3 is 15 residues long. The V end lost 7 bases, the J end lost 3 bases, and 19 bases lay between the germline ends. Germline values: CDR1 LGHNT, CDR2 FRNRAP. The CDR3 DNA follows: TGTGCTAGTGCCATTGTGCGGGCCGAGAACTACGAGCAGTACTTC. It yields the protein CASAIVRAENYEQYF.

Remarks on this clonotype: A much larger clone lies one base from this, so it may be a read error. The V call is TRBV5-6, the J call TRBJ2-3; 9 bases align to TRBD2. The CDR3 covers 18 residues. Germline V CDR1 and CDR2: SGHDT, YYEEEE. Trimming cost V 3 bases and J 5 bases; bases outside gene matches: 16. CDR3 nucleotide sequence: TGTGCCAGCAGCTCGTCGCTAGCGGGGTCAATCGTGGGAGATACGCAGTATTTT. Translation gives CASSSSLAGSIVGDTQYF.

Many counts were recorded for this clonotype. V and J are TRBV28 and TRBJ2-3, with a possible D match to TRBD2 (5 bases). Germline V lookup: CDR1 MDHEN, CDR2 SYDVKM. The V gene lost 3 bases and the J gene lost 0 bases, with 16 bases spanning the gap. There are 17 residues in the CDR3. The CDR3 region has the DNA TGTGCCAGCAGTTTGATTACACTAGAGGATAGCACAGATACGCAGTATTTT. As protein: CASSLITLEDSTDTQYF.

This clonotype occurred a few times. J is TRBJ1-5 and V is TRBV7-9, with 8 bases matching TRBD1. V shed 5 bases and J 7 bases; nucleotides not matched to a gene: 10. The CDR3 is 15 amino acids. CDR1 is SEHNR, CDR2 FQNEAQ, per germline (reference sequence). CDR3 sequence (DNA): TGTGCCAGCAGCGACGACAGGGGAAGTAGGCAGCCCCAGCATTTT. Amino acid sequence: CASSDDRGSRQPQHF.

Concerning this clonotype: With a much larger clone just one base away, this may be a read error. V is TRBV4-1 and J is TRBJ2-7; TRBD1 or TRBD2 may be the D gene (5 bases each). The CDR3 is made up of 15 amino acids. CDR1 MGHRA and CDR2 YSYEKL come from the germline V gene. The V end was cut by 1 base, the J end by 6 bases, with 16 bases between. CDR3 nucleotides: TGCGCCAGCAGCCAAGTGTCGGGGACCATGTGCGAGCAGTACTTC. It encodes CASSQVSGTMCEQYF.

On this clonotype itself: The germline gene is not matched at one end of the junction; a read error may be the cause. The CDR3 here is CAVSERGGRTEAFF. The CDR3 nucleotides read TGTGCCGTCAGTGAGCGAGGGGGCCGGACTGAAGCTTTCTTT. V gene TRBV10-3 combines with J gene TRBJ1-1; the match to TRBD1 covers 7 bases. In germline, CDR1 is ENHRY, CDR2 SYGVKD. The CDR3 contains 14 residues.

This clonotype was detected only a few times. The conserved closing phenylalanine or tryptophan is absent in this CDR3, likely reflecting a read error. The chain uses TRBV4-3 and TRBJ2-5, with 7 bases fitting TRBD2. Germline V gives CDR1 LGHNA, CDR2 YSLEER. This CDR3 is 15 amino acids long. V was pared by 0 bases and J by 4 bases, with 5 bases of the junction left unmatched. CDR3 amino acids: CASSQDRTSRETQYS. The CDR3 DNA sequence: TGCGCCAGCAGCCAAGACAGGACTAGTCGAGAGACCCAGTACTCC.

This clonotype has ten or more counts. The V call is TRBV7-6, the J call TRBJ2-7, with a possible D match to TRBD1 (6 bases). The CDR3 runs to 17 residues. Trimming cost V 4 bases and J 2 bases, with 21 bases left between them. The germline V gene has CDR1 SGHVS and CDR2 FNYEAQ. Written as DNA, the CDR3 is TGTGCCAGCAGCTCCGGTTCCGACGGACAGCCACCCTACGAGCAGTACTTC. It is translated as CASSSGSDGQPPYEQYF.

This clonotype came up a few times. This chain uses TRBV4-3 with TRBJ2-1, with no clear D. V was clipped by 0 bases and J by 0 bases, with 12 bases between them. Germline V gene data show CDR1 as LGHNA and CDR2 as YSLEER. The CDR3 covers 17 residues. CDR3 nucleotides: TGCGCCAGCAGCCAAGATTGGGTAGTTCACTCCTACAATGAGCAGTTCTTC. Its protein is CASSQDWVVHSYNEQFF.

Details on this clonotype: Since the CDR3 does not end with the conserved phenylalanine or tryptophan, this likely comes from a read error. The V call is TRBV12-3 or TRBV12-4, the J call TRBJ2-1, with 8 bases matching TRBD1. The J segment lost 9 bases and the V segment lost 7 bases, leaving 14 bases of the junction unmatched. The CDR3 runs to 15 residues. The CDR3 here is CASTLPTAGGGEQFL. In nucleotides, the CDR3 is TGTGCCAGCACCCTACCAACCGCAGGGGGCGGTGAGCAGTTCTTA.

Comments on this clonotype: A much larger clone sits a single nucleotide away, making a read error possible. This CDR3 is missing its conserved last phenylalanine or tryptophan, likely due to a read error. V gene TRBV30 combines with J gene TRBJ1-1; D remains unclear. V shed 1 base and J shed 5 bases, with 11 bases lying between them. The CDR3 is 13 residues long. CDR1 is GTSNPN, CDR2 SVGIG, per germline (reference sequence). The CDR3 sequence is CAWSELGLTEAFV. In DNA form, the CDR3 reads TGTGCCTGGAGTGAGTTGGGCCTTACTGAAGCTTTCGTT.

The count of this clonotype is one. A much more abundant neighbour one base away suggests this may be a read error. The DNA for the CDR3 is TGTGCCAGCGACGGTGGAACAGGGTACACTGAAGCTTTCTTT. Translation gives CASDGGTGYTEAFF. The chain recombines TRBV7-9 with TRBJ1-1; D is perhaps TRBD1 (6 bases). The CDR3 covers 14 residues. The V gene's germline CDR1 is SEHNR and CDR2 FQNEAQ (reference sequence). Trimming removed 8 bases from V and 3 bases from J, with 16 bases in between. Variable domain in full (rest from reference TRBV7-9 and TRBJ1-1): DTGVSQNPRHKITKRGQNVTFRCDPISEHNRLYWYRQTLGQGPEFLTYFQNEAQLEKSRLLSDRFSAERPKGSFSTLEIQRTEQGDSAMYLCASDGGTGYTEAFFGQGTRLTVV.